This record looks at one T cell receptor beta chain sequence and its context. The specificity of this receptor is unknown. Base qualities are not provided; no much larger clone lies one nucleotide away. The entry originates in a study of T cell responses to AZD1222 COVID-19 vaccine (TCRdb year 2021). A note on the overall study: A total of 233 trial participants underwent TCR sequencing, of whom about 200 had received two doses of AZD1222 and roughly 26 had received two doses of the MenACWY control vaccine. Trial participants were enrolled by age into subgroups of 18-55, 56-69 and 70-plus years, and 148, 28 and 57 TCR-sequenced participants, respectively, were included in these subgroups. What the authors observed across the whole study: Vaccine-associated CD4 TCRs spanned the whole spike protein, with dominant responses in regions 160-218 and 743-854. Because no samples from the day 14 peak response were available, repertoires could be characterized only after the peak T cell response. Participants were mostly white British and included more females than males, and it was suggested by the authors that clonal diversity may have been underestimated. Conclusions about previously exposed vaccinees were limited because only 6 or 7 AZD1222 recipients were SARS-CoV-2 seropositive at baseline. Epitopes outside the regions mutated in the B.1.351 and B.1.1.7 variants were reportedly recognized by nearly half of the unique spike-specific TCRs. The 56-69-year group was small, and its depth increase did not reach significance, likely because of low power. After two AZD1222 doses, both the breadth and the depth of spike-specific TCRs were significantly higher than at day 0 and than in MenACWY recipients.

The time point label corresponds to: about 28 days (+/-7) after the second vaccine dose. AZD1222 recipients with second doses at about 4 weeks or about 12 weeks were pooled, because spike-specific TCR depth and breadth did not differ between schedules. The vaccinee samples were drawn from two UK trials, COV001 and COV002, one of which was a single-blind randomized controlled phase 2/3 trial testing AZD1222 (ChAdOx1 nCoV-19) in healthy adults. For TCRbeta chain sequencing, PBMC samples were collected from trial participants at day 0 and at day 28 after the second dose. Taken from the germline V gene (reference sequence), the CDR1 and CDR2 loops are LNHNV and YYDKDF. Measured from the cysteine to the phenylalanine, the CDR3 is 16 residues long. The DNA shown is the 48-base CDR3, in frame from base 1. V is cut by 0 bases and J by 4 bases, and the space between the germline ends is 10 bases. The CDR3 regions of human TCRbeta chains were subjected to immunosequencing. Under the source paper's analysis protocol: Repertoire TCRs were matched against a reference library of SARS-CoV-2-specific TCRs generated with the MIRA antigen-specificity platform. Breadth was defined as the fraction of unique TCRs that were SARS-CoV-2-associated, and depth was defined as the fraction of total T cells that were SARS-CoV-2-associated. Using the MIRA data, each spike-specific TCR was assigned both to the spike region to which the TCR was reactive and to a CD4 or CD8 class. Log10-transformed breadth and depth values were compared by one-way ANOVA with Sidak's multiple comparisons tests. TCRdb holds this immuneACCESS table with in-frame rearrangements only. Some clones are missing; in checked studies, unresolved V genes explain under half, and the rest has no known cause. V and J calls and clone size are copied from that table; D and trimming were computed from the DNA. For this sample the table gives about 81,000 clones, of which approximately 90% were detected only once. Clones ranked in the top ten supply more than 7.5% of the sample.

This receptor was taken from an adult who received the AZD1222 COVID-19 vaccine. The chain was built from TRBV15 and TRBJ1-6; the D gene is not confidently resolved. Sequencing was performed on peripheral blood, taken 28 days after the second AZD1222 dose. The CDR3 sequence is CATSRDGADYNSPLHF. The sequenced DNA is TGTGCCACCAGCAGAGATGGTGCAGATTATAATTCACCCCTCCACTTT.